This T cell receptor beta chain was profiled in a study of T cell responses to AZD1222 COVID-19 vaccine. This CDR3 is 14 amino acids long. Between the trimmed V and J ends, which lost 6 bases and 4 bases, there was a span of 13 bases. CDR1 is SEHNR, CDR2 FQNEAQ, per germline (reference sequence). General observations from the study: White British donors predominated, females outnumbered males, and clonal diversity was possibly underestimated.

A word on this clone: The target antigen is unknown.

Sequencing was performed with immunoSEQ multiplex PCR; in TCRdb, only in-frame clones are kept and a portion is missing. Altogether about 57,000 clones are present, about 85% being singletons, with the ten largest covering around 20%. The sample consisted of peripheral blood, taken on day 0 of AZD1222 vaccination. The clonotype was recovered from an adult in good health. V and J are TRBV7-9 and TRBJ1-3; tentative D call: TRBD1 (6 bases). The CDR3 loop is CASRYSGQGNTIYF. The CDR3 nucleotides read TGTGCCAGCAGGTATTCGGGACAAGGAAACACCATATATTTT.